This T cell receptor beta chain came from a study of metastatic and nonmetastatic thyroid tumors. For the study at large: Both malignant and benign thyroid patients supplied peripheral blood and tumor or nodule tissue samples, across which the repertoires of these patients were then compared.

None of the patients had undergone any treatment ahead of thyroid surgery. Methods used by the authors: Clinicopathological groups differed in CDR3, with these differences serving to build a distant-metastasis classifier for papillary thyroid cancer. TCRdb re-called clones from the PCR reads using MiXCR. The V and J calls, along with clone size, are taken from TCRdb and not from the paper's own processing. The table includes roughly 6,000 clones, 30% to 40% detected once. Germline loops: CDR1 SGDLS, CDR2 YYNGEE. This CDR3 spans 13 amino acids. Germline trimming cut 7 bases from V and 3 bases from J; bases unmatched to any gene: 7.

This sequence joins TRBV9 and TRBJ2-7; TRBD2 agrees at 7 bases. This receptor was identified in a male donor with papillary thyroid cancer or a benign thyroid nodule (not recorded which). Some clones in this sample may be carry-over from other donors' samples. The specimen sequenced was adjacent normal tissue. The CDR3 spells CASPRTSDYEQYF. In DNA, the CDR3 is TGTGCCAGCCCTCGGACTAGTGACTACGAGCAGTACTTC.